This entry lists 15 T cell receptor beta chains sequenced from one sample in a study of shared clonotypes between healthy human individuals. Naivety among CD8 cells was defined by CD45RO negativity and positive CCR7 selection, thereby excluding terminally differentiated effector memory CD45RA+ cells. Some clones are missing from TCRdb's copy, which holds only in-frame ones; the method was immunoSEQ multiplex PCR. The table has about 680,000 clones, roughly 94% seen once. Input material: naive CD8+ T cells sorted from blood. Every receptor here comes from a man younger than 45 in good health.

V gene TRBV7-6 combines with J gene TRBJ2-7, with D perhaps matching TRBD1 or TRBD2 (5 bases each). The CDR3 has 15 residues. The germline V gene has CDR1 SGHVS and CDR2 FNYEAQ. V lost 5 bases, J lost 3 bases, and 17 bases lay in between. CDR3 sequence reads: CASSVGDGLYYEQYF. CDR3 sequence (DNA): TGTGCCAGCAGCGTAGGGGACGGACTCTACTACGAGCAGTACTTC.

V usage is TRBV7-9 and J usage is TRBJ1-4; no clear D. Germline V lookup: CDR1 SEHNR, CDR2 FQNEAQ (reference sequence). The CDR3 consists of 16 residues. V lost 2 bases, J lost 4 bases, and 14 bases lay in between. DNA for the CDR3: TGTGCCAGCAGCTTATTCTCCCTGGGAAGTAATGAAAAACTGTTTTTT. This codes for CASSLFSLGSNEKLFF. The whole variable domain, filled in from reference TRBV7-9 and TRBJ1-4, reads DTGVSQNPRHKITKRGQNVTFRCDPISEHNRLYWYRQTLGQGPEFLTYFQNEAQLEKSRLLSDRFSAERPKGSFSTLEIQRTEQGDSAMYLCASSLFSLGSNEKLFFGSGTQLSVL.

This clone is a singleton in its sample. This chain links TRBV19 with TRBJ2-1, with unresolved D. Trimming left V 3 bases short and J 1 base short, with 7 bases between. The CDR3 spans 14 residues. CDR1 LNHDA and CDR2 SQIVND come from the germline V gene (reference sequence). The CDR3 sequence is CASSIATSYNEQFF. The CDR3, as DNA: TGTGCCAGTAGTATTGCGACTTCCTACAATGAGCAGTTCTTC. Based on the CDR3 plus reference TRBV19 and TRBJ2-1, the full variable domain is DGGITQSPKYLFRKEGQNVTLSCEQNLNHDAMYWYRQDPGQGLRLIYYSQIVNDFQKGDIAEGYSVSREKKESFPLTVTSAQKNPTAFYLCASSIATSYNEQFFGPGTRLTVL.

The rearrangement uses TRBV27 and TRBJ2-7; 9 nucleotides line up with TRBD1. The CDR3 is 15 residues long. Trimming removed 6 bases from V and 5 bases from J; junction bases left unmatched: 11. CDR1 is MNHEY, CDR2 SMNVEV, per germline (reference sequence). The CDR3 bases are TGTGCCAGCAGGTCAGGACAGGGGCACTTCCACGAGCAGTACTTC. Protein: CASRSGQGHFHEQYF.

The chain is built from TRBV7-6 and TRBJ2-1; 9 bases fit TRBD1. The CDR3 length is 16 residues. V shed 5 bases and J 3 bases; nucleotides not matched to a gene: 8. CDR1 and CDR2 from the germline V gene are SGHVS and FNYEAQ. The DNA of the CDR3 is TGTGCCAGCAGCGCCTTCGGACAGGGGTTCTACAATGAGCAGTTCTTC. Translation: CASSAFGQGFYNEQFF.

The chain has TRBV28 and TRBJ2-1; D unclear. The CDR3 length is 12 residues. Germline V gene sequence: CDR1 MDHEN, CDR2 SYDVKM. V lost 6 bases and J lost 13, with 16 bases in between. The CDR3 loop reads CASSGEATYQFF. The DNA of the CDR3 is TGTGCCAGCAGCGGAGAGGCGACGTACCAGTTCTTC.

This clone has more than one count but fewer than ten. The rearrangement joins TRBV19 to TRBJ1-2; D is possibly TRBD1 (5 bases). CDR1 is LNHDA and CDR2 is SQIVND in the germline V gene (reference sequence). Trimming pared 5 bases from V and 5 bases from J, leaving 12 bases between. This CDR3 comprises 13 residues. CDR3 in DNA: TGTGCCAGTAGTCCAACGGGGCTTTATGGCTACACCTTC. Protein: CASSPTGLYGYTF. The variable domain in full, completed from reference TRBV19 and TRBJ1-2, reads DGGITQSPKYLFRKEGQNVTLSCEQNLNHDAMYWYRQDPGQGLRLIYYSQIVNDFQKGDIAEGYSVSREKKESFPLTVTSAQKNPTAFYLCASSPTGLYGYTFGSGTRLTVV.

As to this clone: This likely stems from a read error, as it lies one base from a far larger clone. The rearrangement links TRBV9 to TRBJ2-3; TRBD2 matches at 16 bases. Germline V gene lookup returns CDR1 SGDLS and CDR2 YYNGEE. The CDR3 length is 17 residues. This CDR3 reads CANSVEGLAGGSDTQYF. In nucleotides, the CDR3 is TGTGCCAACAGCGTAGAGGGACTAGCGGGAGGGTCAGATACGCAGTATTTT.

The chain carries TRBV10-3 and TRBJ2-2, with no clear D. Germline assignment: CDR1 ENHRY and CDR2 SYGVKD. The CDR3 length is 13 residues. V gave up 6 bases and J gave up 6 bases, with 11 bases separating them. The CDR3 DNA reads as TGTGCCATCAGCGGCTATAGCTCCGGGGAGCTGTTTTTT. Translated, it gives CAISGYSSGELFF.

The chain employs TRBV10-1 and TRBJ2-3, with D possibly matching TRBD2 (5 bases). Germline CDR1 WNHNN, CDR2 SYGVQD (reference sequence). The CDR3 spans 16 residues. Trimming took 8 bases from V and 0 from J, leaving 18 bases between them. This chain's CDR3 is CASQGRGGRSTDTQYF. DNA for the CDR3: TGCGCCAGCCAAGGTCGCGGCGGGCGCAGCACAGATACGCAGTATTTT.

V usage is TRBV7-8 and J usage is TRBJ2-2; D tentatively reads TRBD1 or TRBD2 (6 bases each). Germline CDR1 is SGHVS and CDR2 is FQNEAQ. Trimming cost V 5 bases and J 7 bases, with 17 bases left between them. The CDR3 is 15 amino acids. DNA for the CDR3: TGTGCCAGCAGCCTATTGCACAGGGAGGACGGGGAGCTGTTTTTT. Its translation is CASSLLHREDGELFF. Full variable domain (remainder filled in from reference TRBV7-8 and TRBJ2-2): GAGVSQSPRYKVAKRGQDVALRCDPISGHVSLFWYQQALGQGPEFLTYFQNEAQLDKSGLPSDRFFAERPEGSVSTLKIQRTQQEDSAVYLCASSLLHREDGELFFGEGSRLTVL.

The chain has TRBV13 and TRBJ2-5; no definite D call. The germline V gene has CDR1 PRHDT and CDR2 FYEKMQ (reference sequence). Trimming pared 3 bases from V and 3 bases from J, leaving 11 bases between. CDR3 length equals 14 residues. CDR3 protein: CASSLSSTEETQYF. The CDR3, as DNA: TGTGCCAGCAGCTTGTCCTCGACCGAAGAGACCCAGTACTTC. The full variable domain, rest sourced from reference TRBV13 and TRBJ2-5, is AAGVIQSPRHLIKEKRETATLKCYPIPRHDTVYWYQQGPGQDPQFLISFYEKMQSDKGSIPDRFSAQQFSDYHSELNMSSLELGDSALYFCASSLSSTEETQYFGPGTRLLVL.

This clone was recorded a few times. CDR3 DNA sequence: TGTGCCAGCAGTTTTGACAGTGACGAGCAGTACTTC. Amino acids: CASSFDSDEQYF. V and J are TRBV6-5 and TRBJ2-7; tentatively, D is TRBD1 (5 bases). Germline assignment: CDR1 MNHEY and CDR2 SVGAGI. V lost 4 bases and J lost 5, with 9 bases in between. This CDR3 comprises 12 residues.

This clone was detected only once. The J gene is TRBJ2-5, the V gene TRBV5-1; D remains unclear. The CDR3 covers 16 residues. V lost 0 bases and J 3 bases, leaving 15 bases between the germline ends. Germline CDR1 is SGHRS and CDR2 is YFSETQ. The CDR3, as DNA: TGCGCCAGCAGCTTGGACCTGGTCCAGGCTGAAGAGACCCAGTACTTC. Its protein is CASSLDLVQAEETQYF.

The genes are TRBV6-1 and TRBJ1-2, with D tentatively TRBD1 (5 bases). Germline V gene sequence: CDR1 MNHNS, CDR2 SASEGT. The CDR3 loop spans 14 amino acids. Trimming removed 4 bases at V and 4 bases at J, with 13 bases between. In DNA, the CDR3 is TGTGCCAGCAGTGTTTACCAGGGTACCTATGGCTACACCTTC. Its translation: CASSVYQGTYGYTF.